The source of this T cell receptor (beta chain) is a study of blood T cell repertoires in COVID-19 (dated by TCRdb to the early 2020s). Regarding the complete study: The collaborator samples originated in the United States, Italy and Spain and spanned the acute and convalescent phases of COVID-19. The prospective study material was composed of cDNA or gDNA derived from T cells, B-cell-depleted T cells, or PBMCs. The dataset comprised deeply sampled blood TCRbeta repertoires from subjects exposed to, actively infected with, or recovered from COVID-19. The repertoires were made available in a free public database intended to serve as a resource for research on the immune response to SARS-CoV-2. Samples came from the ongoing ImmuneRACE study (first 160 participants) plus 1,254 subjects from 6 global collaborators. Sample metadata almost always included a de-identified subject ID, COVID-19 status, age in years and sex. HLA class I and class II types, where available, came from metadata supplied by the sample provider rather than from assay-based typing.

The collaborating institutions used their own protocols to collect whole blood in K2EDTA tubes. Collaborator samples were shipped for TCRbeta analysis as frozen whole blood, isolated PBMCs, or DNA extracted from either sample type. Inclusive of the bounding cysteine and phenylalanine, the CDR3 is 18 residues long. Of the read, only the CDR3 DNA is kept; its 54 bases are in frame from base 1. CDR1 and CDR2, per the germline V gene, are SGHVS and FNYEAQ. The junction carries 23 bases between V and J, which are trimmed by 1 base and 5 bases respectively. The investigation overall reported the following: How much clinical and demographic metadata was included differed by source and by participant, and the metadata was provided uncurated.

TCRbeta CDR3 regions were amplified from genomic DNA by means of the immunoSEQ Assay, a bias-controlled multiplex PCR. On the study's bioinformatics: Within the assay, amplification of reference gene primers was used to estimate how many nucleated cells each sample contained. To quantify the absolute abundance of each unique TCRbeta CDR3 rearrangement, sequence reads were collapsed and filtered. For each sample, productive Simpson clonality was calculated as the square root of Simpson's diversity index over productive rearrangements. In its TCRdb copy, this immuneACCESS table keeps in-frame sequences only and misses some clones. Where compared with another copy, unresolved V genes explain less than half of these, and the others have no known cause. The V and J calls and clone size come from that table; D and trimming were worked out from the DNA. A total of around 190,000 clones appear in this sample, about 84% of them only once. Together, the top ten hold more than 5.5% of the sample.

This clone was detected once. The antigen this receptor binds is unknown. Base qualities were left out, and no much larger clone turns up one base away. The sequence is built from TRBV7-6 and TRBJ1-1; no D gene call is confident. The clonotype originates from a human donor in a cohort sampled during active COVID-19. The sample comprised peripheral blood. The CDR3 loop reads CASSLGPHQASGGTEAFF. The DNA sequence is TGTGCCAGCAGCTTAGGGCCCCACCAGGCCTCAGGAGGGACTGAAGCTTTCTTT.